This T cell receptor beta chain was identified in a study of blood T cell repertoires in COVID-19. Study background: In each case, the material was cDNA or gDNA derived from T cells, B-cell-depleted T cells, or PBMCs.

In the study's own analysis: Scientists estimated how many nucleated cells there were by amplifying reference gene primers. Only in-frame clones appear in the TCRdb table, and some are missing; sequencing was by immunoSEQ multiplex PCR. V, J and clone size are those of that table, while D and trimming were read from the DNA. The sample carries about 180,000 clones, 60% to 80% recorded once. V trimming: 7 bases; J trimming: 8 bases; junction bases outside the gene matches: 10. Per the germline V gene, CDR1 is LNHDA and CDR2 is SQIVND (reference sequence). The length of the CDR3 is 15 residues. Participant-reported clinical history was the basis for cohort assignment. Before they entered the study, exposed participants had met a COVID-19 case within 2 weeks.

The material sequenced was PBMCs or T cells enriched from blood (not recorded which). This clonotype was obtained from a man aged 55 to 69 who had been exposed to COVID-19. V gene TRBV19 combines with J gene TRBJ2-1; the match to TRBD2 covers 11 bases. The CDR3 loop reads CASTLAGGPYDEQFF. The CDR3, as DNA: TGTGCCAGTACCCTAGCGGGGGGACCTTATGATGAGCAGTTCTTC.